This is a list of T cell receptor beta chains from one sample in a study of blood T cell repertoires in COVID-19. TCRdb keeps only in-frame clones here, not all; method: immunoSEQ multiplex PCR. There are 50,000 to 70,000 clones in the sample; about 78% occur only once, and approximately 20% lies in the top ten. Sequencing input: peripheral blood. These receptors all stem from a man over 45 with active or convalescent COVID-19. CDR3s include the opening cysteine and the closing phenylalanine or tryptophan. A D gene is named only where the DNA matches it firmly. Some rows have no size entry. The others give once, few or many, or a class for an expanded clone.

>TRBV7-9|NA|TRBJ1-1|TRBD1
TGTGCCAGCAGAGACAGGGAGAACACTGAAGCTTTCTTT
CASRDRENTEAFF
>TRBV6-5|NA|TRBJ2-5|TRBD2
TGTGCCAGCAGTTACGGGTACGGGGGGAGTCAAGAGACCCAGTACTTC
CASSYGYGGSQETQYF
>TRBV5-1|NA|TRBJ2-1|NA
TGCGCCAGCAGCTTGGTTTTCGACAATGAGCAGTTCTTC
CASSLVFDNEQFF
>TRBV29-1|NA|TRBJ2-1|TRBD1
TGCAGCGTCAGACAGTACAGGGGGACGGGCAATGAGCAGTTCTTC
CSVRQYRGTGNEQFF
>TRBV9|once|TRBJ1-1|TRBD1
TGTGCCAGCAGCGGCCCGGGACAGGGGAAGGCCCCTGAAGCTTTCTTT
CASSGPGQGKAPEAFF
>TRBV2|few|TRBJ1-3|NA
TGTGCCAGCAGTCTAGCGCCCCCCGTCGCCATATATTTT
CASSLAPPVAIYF
>TRBV5-8|NA|TRBJ2-7|TRBD2
TGTGCCAGCAGCCCCGGGTCGGGGAGGGCCTACGAGCAGTACTTC
CASSPGSGRAYEQYF
>TRBV18|NA|TRBJ2-4|TRBD1
TGTGCCAGCTCACCACTTAGGGGGCAAAACATTCAGTACTTC
CASSPLRGQNIQYF
>TRBV7-3|NA|TRBJ2-6|TRBD1
TGTGCCAGCAGCTTCCAAGGACAGGCTACCTCTGGGGCCAACGTCCTGACTTTC
CASSFQGQATSGANVLTF
>TRBV5-1|NA|TRBJ1-1|NA
TGCGCCAGCGGGAAGGAGGTGAACACTGAAGCTTTCTTT
CASGKEVNTEAFF
>TRBV2|few|TRBJ2-7|NA
TGTGCCAGCAGGGACGAAGGGAGGGAGCAGTACTTC
CASRDEGREQYF
>TRBV11-3|NA|TRBJ2-7|NA
TGTGCCAGCAGCTTAGGACGGGGGTCCTCCTACGAGCAGTACTTC
CASSLGRGSSYEQYF
>TRBV11-1|NA|TRBJ2-1|NA
TGTGCCAGCAGGTCGGAGGGCTCCTACAATGAGCAGTTCTTC
CASRSEGSYNEQFF
>TRBV7-9|NA|TRBJ2-6|NA
TGTGCCGGCGGAGCCGGGTCTGGGGCCAACGTCCTGACTTTC
CAGGAGSGANVLTF
>TRBV7-6|NA|TRBJ2-2|TRBD2
TGTGCCAGCAGCCCAGCGGGGGTGAACACCGGGGAGCTGTTTTTT
CASSPAGVNTGELFF
>TRBV3-1/TRBV3-2|NA|TRBJ1-5|NA
TGTGCCAGCAGCCAAGATTCCAGGGGCAGGCAGCCCCAGCATTTT
CASSQDSRGRQPQHF
>TRBV19|NA|TRBJ2-2|TRBD2
TGTGCCAGTAGTATAATCAGCGGGGGGACCGGGGAGCTGTTTTTT
CASSIISGGTGELFF
>TRBV27|few|TRBJ1-5|NA
TGTGCCAGCAGACGACTTGGTGGCAATCAGCCCCAGCATTTT
CASRRLGGNQPQHF
>TRBV19|NA|TRBJ2-3|NA
TGTGCCAGTAAGCTGGTCGGGAACACAGATACGCAGTATTTT
CASKLVGNTDTQYF
>TRBV5-4|few|TRBJ2-4|TRBD1
TGTGCCAGCAGCTTCGACAGGGTCGGGGCCAAAAACATTCAGTACTTC
CASSFDRVGAKNIQYF
>TRBV3-1/TRBV3-2|NA|TRBJ2-2|NA
TGTGCCAGCAGCCAGCCCGGGACTCTCAACACCGGGGAGCTGTTTTTT
CASSQPGTLNTGELFF
>TRBV5-4|few|TRBJ1-4|TRBD1
TGTGCCAGCACCACAACCCCGGGACAGGGTAATGAAAAACTGTTTTTT
CASTTTPGQGNEKLFF
>TRBV29-1|once|TRBJ2-5|NA
TGCAGCGTTGACGGGCAGGGTGGGGAGACCCAGTACTTC
CSVDGQGGETQYF
>TRBV2|NA|TRBJ1-6|NA
TGTGCCAGCAGGCCACAGCCGGATTCACCCCTCCACTTT
CASRPQPDSPLHF
>TRBV15|NA|TRBJ1-5|NA
TGTGCCACCAGCAGAGATGGGGGCAGGGCGCAGCCCCAGCATTTT
CATSRDGGRAQPQHF
>TRBV3-1/TRBV3-2|NA|TRBJ1-3|NA
TGTGCCAGCAGCCAAGGTTCGTCAGCGGTCGGAAACACCATATATTTT
CASSQGSSAVGNTIYF
>TRBV5-4|few|TRBJ2-2|TRBD2
TGTGCCAGCAGACCCGGGACTACGCTGGGCGGGGAGCTGTTTTTT
CASRPGTTLGGELFF
>TRBV6-4|NA|TRBJ2-3|TRBD2
TGTGCCAACGGACTAGCGGGCACAGATACGCAGTATTTT
CANGLAGTDTQYF
>TRBV5-6|NA|TRBJ2-3|NA
TGTGCCAGCAGTCCCGGGACTTCACGTACAGATACGCAGTATTTT
CASSPGTSRTDTQYF
>TRBV6-5|NA|TRBJ2-7|TRBD1
TGTGCCAGCAGTCCTCTAGGGACAGGGATCTACGAGCAGTACTTC
CASSPLGTGIYEQYF
>TRBV7-9|NA|TRBJ2-2|TRBD2
TGTGCCAGCGTTTTCCGGGAGGAAACCGGGGAGCTGTTTTTT
CASVFREETGELFF
>TRBV30|NA|TRBJ1-6|NA
TGTGCCTGGAGAGCTGGTTCGGGTTATAATTCACCCCTCCACTTT
CAWRAGSGYNSPLHF
>TRBV5-8|NA|TRBJ2-2|TRBD1
TGTGCCAGCAGCTTGCTCGGGACAGGGTATGGTGCCGGGGAGCTGTTTTTT
CASSLLGTGYGAGELFF
>TRBV3-1/TRBV3-2|NA|TRBJ2-2|NA
TGTGCCAGCACCGAGGCGATTACCACCGGGGAGCTGTTTTTT
CASTEAITTGELFF
>TRBV29-1|NA|TRBJ2-1|TRBD2
TGCAGCGTTGGGCGGGAGGGCAATGAGCAGTTCTTC
CSVGREGNEQFF